This TCR beta chain was identified during a study of identical twins. Unique molecular identifiers were present on the cDNA, and a universal primer site came from template switching. One entry per CDR3 protein results from TCRdb running MiXCR on the 5' RACE reads. Of 1.5 million to 2 million distinct CDR3 sequences listed, under 35% are singletons. Every donor was a healthy Caucasian. General study findings and limits: Conclusions came from cross-sectional statistical analysis, not from following the same donors. Within monozygotic twins, out-of-frame TCR alpha sharing was underestimated by the models.

There are a few counts of this clonotype. The antigen is not known. This CDR3 is 15 amino acids long. The junction had 13 bases not matched to a gene; V was cut back by 6 bases and J by 5 bases. Germline V gene data show CDR1 as DFQATT and CDR2 as SNEGSKA (reference sequence). The TCR originated in a newborn girl in good health. Sequenced material: cord blood. The chain employs TRBV20-1 and TRBJ1-5; 7 bases agree with TRBD1. The chain's CDR3 is CSARQTGRVDQPQHF. CDR3 in DNA: TGCAGTGCCCGTCAGACAGGGAGGGTAGATCAGCCCCAGCATTTT.